The 21 T cell receptor beta chains given below trace back to one sample, sequenced in a study of T cell repertoires in cytomegalovirus infection. TCRdb independently ran MiXCR on the reads; one entry per CDR3 protein. Among about 260,000 distinct CDR3 sequences, about 13% were seen once, and the ten largest hold around 8.8%. The source material was PBMCs. Every receptor here comes from a human donor in good health (CMV status not recorded). Some clones in this sample may be carry-over from other donors' samples.

The CDR3 reads CSGTSGTQTNYGYTF. DNA of the CDR3: TGCAGTGGGACATCCGGGACGCAGACCAACTATGGCTACACCTTC. The gene calls are TRBV20-1 and TRBJ1-2; D perhaps matches TRBD1 (5 bases). CDR3 length: 15 residues. V was pared by 7 bases and J by 2 bases, with 20 bases between. Germline assignment: CDR1 DFQATT and CDR2 SNEGSKA (reference sequence).

V gene TRBV29-1 combines with J gene TRBJ1-4; D is perhaps TRBD1 (5 bases). CDR1 is SQVTM and CDR2 is ANQGSEA in the germline V gene. The V end lost 5 bases, the J end lost 1 base, and 8 bases lay between the germline ends. The CDR3 has 13 residues. The CDR3 is CSVQTGTNEKLFF. The DNA for the CDR3 is TGCAGCGTTCAAACAGGAACTAATGAAAAACTGTTTTTT.

V and J are TRBV10-3 and TRBJ1-1; D gene ambiguous. CDR3 length: 12 residues. CDR1 is ENHRY, CDR2 SYGVKD, per germline. Trimming stripped 6 bases from V and 3 bases from J, with 8 bases between. The CDR3 spells CAISYRDTEAFF. CDR3 DNA sequence: TGTGCCATCAGCTACCGGGACACTGAAGCTTTCTTT.

This clonotype came up a few times. J is TRBJ2-5 and V is TRBV7-9, with a weak D call TRBD2 (6 bases). This CDR3 has 15 residues. The V and J ends lost 5 bases and 1 base respectively, with 14 bases between them. Per the germline V gene, CDR1 is SEHNR and CDR2 is FQNEAQ (reference sequence). The CDR3 DNA is TGTGCCAGCAGCGTGACCGGGACTCCCCAAGAGACCCAGTACTTC. Translated: CASSVTGTPQETQYF. The complete variable domain, with remaining parts taken from reference TRBV7-9 and TRBJ2-5, reads DTGVSQNPRHKITKRGQNVTFRCDPISEHNRLYWYRQTLGQGPEFLTYFQNEAQLEKSRLLSDRFSAERPKGSFSTLEIQRTEQGDSAMYLCASSVTGTPQETQYFGPGTRLLVL.

This clonotype was seen more than once but under ten times. This chain uses TRBV12-3 or TRBV12-4 with TRBJ1-4; D uncertain. The CDR3 is made up of 14 amino acids. V lost 6 bases to trimming and J lost 12 bases, with 20 bases between them. The CDR3 protein is CASSILGFGPELFF. The CDR3 DNA sequence: TGTGCCAGCAGCATCCTGGGGTTCGGTCCTGAACTGTTTTTT.

The chain is built from TRBV20-1 and TRBJ1-6, with 8 bases lining up with TRBD1. Germline assignment: CDR1 DFQATT and CDR2 SNEGSKA (reference sequence). This CDR3 has 14 residues. V lost 2 bases to trimming and J lost 8 bases; unmatched junction nucleotides: 5. The CDR3 bases are TGCAGTGCTAGACCCGACAGGGGCCATTCACCCCTCCACTTT. It codes for CSARPDRGHSPLHF.

This clonotype was counted at least ten times. This chain links TRBV6-2 or TRBV6-3 with TRBJ2-5, with D maybe TRBD1 (5 bases). V lost 8 bases and J lost 1, with 11 bases in between. CDR3 length equals 13 residues. Germline V CDR1 and CDR2: MNHEY, SVGEGT. CDR3 amino acids: CASCRGAQETQYF. The CDR3 DNA follows: TGTGCCAGCTGCCGTGGGGCCCAAGAGACCCAGTACTTC.

This clonotype was observed many times. The chain has TRBV6-2 or TRBV6-3 and TRBJ2-1; D gene uncertain. The CDR3 has 14 residues. Germline V gene lookup returns CDR1 MNHEY and CDR2 SVGEGT. Trimming cost V 8 bases and J 9 bases, with 20 bases left between them. The CDR3 protein is CASSSGLEAREQFF. As DNA, the CDR3 is TGTGCCAGCTCTAGTGGCCTAGAGGCGCGTGAGCAGTTCTTC.

This clonotype has a handful of counts. The chain joins TRBV5-4 to TRBJ1-1; possible D gene TRBD1, 5 bases. This CDR3 has 15 amino acids. Trimming left V 4 bases short and J 4 bases short, with 17 bases between. Germline V gene data show CDR1 as SGHNT and CDR2 as YYREEE (reference sequence). The CDR3 nucleotides are TGTGCCAGCAGCCCCCGTCAGGGAAGTAGCACTGAAGCTTTCTTT. Encoded protein: CASSPRQGSSTEAFF.

Concerning this clonotype itself: A read error may produce the germline difference seen at one junction end. The chain has TRBV29-1 and TRBJ2-1, with TRBD2 matching over 7 bases. CDR1 and CDR2 from the germline V gene are SQVTM and ANQGSEA. This CDR3 is built from 14 residues. CDR3 loop: CSASSGTTYNEQFF. DNA of the CDR3: TGCAGCGCTTCGAGCGGGACCACCTACAACGAGCAGTTCTTC.

This clonotype was seen only a few times. V and J are TRBV20-1 and TRBJ1-2, with a tentative D call TRBD1 (6 bases). CDR1 and CDR2 (germline): DFQATT, SNEGSKA (reference sequence). V lost 1 base to trimming and J lost 4 bases, with 19 bases between them. This CDR3 comprises 16 residues. CDR3 residues: CSARGPLRDTLYGYTF. As DNA, the CDR3 is TGCAGTGCTAGAGGCCCCCTCCGGGACACCCTCTATGGCTACACCTTC.

This clonotype was detected only once. The chain is built from TRBV20-1 and TRBJ1-6; TRBD1 agrees at 9 bases. Unmatched junction bases numbered 9, after V lost 4 bases and J lost 8 bases. CDR1 DFQATT and CDR2 SNEGSKA come from the germline V gene (reference sequence). This CDR3 comprises 15 residues. This chain's CDR3 is CSAKQGAIIDSPLHF. Here the CDR3 DNA reads TGCAGTGCTAAACAGGGGGCGATAATTGATTCACCCCTCCACTTT.

This sequence joins TRBV19 and TRBJ1-1, with a tentative D call TRBD1 (5 bases). This CDR3 contains 14 residues. Trimming removed 5 bases from V and 5 bases from J, with 15 bases in between. From germline, CDR1 is LNHDA and CDR2 SQIVND (reference sequence). In nucleotides, the CDR3 is TGTGCCAGTAGTCATTCTGGGGGGAGGACTGAAGCTTTCTTT. Translating it yields CASSHSGGRTEAFF.

Only a few counts were recorded for this clonotype. The genes are TRBV14 and TRBJ1-2; D is ambiguous. This CDR3 is built from 18 residues. Trimming left V 1 base short and J 4 bases short, with 22 bases between. CDR1 and CDR2 (germline): SGHDN, FVKESK. Here the CDR3 reads CASSQVRRASGRLYGYTF. As DNA, the CDR3 is TGTGCCAGCAGCCAAGTACGTCGTGCCAGCGGGAGACTCTATGGCTACACCTTC.

There are a few counts of this clonotype. The chain couples TRBV29-1 to TRBJ2-5; tentatively, D is TRBD2 (5 bases). V was trimmed by 2 bases and J by 4 bases, leaving 8 bases between them. The CDR3 has 12 amino acids. The germline V gene encodes CDR1 SQVTM and CDR2 ANQGSEA. The CDR3 loop reads CSVERGPETQYF. In DNA form, the CDR3 reads TGCAGCGTTGAAAGAGGGCCAGAGACCCAGTACTTC.

Ten or more counts support this clonotype. CDR3 region: CASSLLGNQPQHF. In DNA, the CDR3 is TGTGCCAGCAGCTTGTTGGGCAATCAGCCCCAGCATTTT. V gene TRBV28 combines with J gene TRBJ1-5; D remains ambiguous. The CDR3 is made up of 13 amino acids. The germline V gene encodes CDR1 MDHEN and CDR2 SYDVKM. Trimming stripped 6 bases from V and 2 bases from J, with 8 bases between.

J is TRBJ1-5 and V is TRBV28; 8 nucleotides match TRBD1. J was trimmed by 0 bases and V by 3 bases; bases with no gene match: 16. The CDR3 consists of 20 residues. CDR1 MDHEN and CDR2 SYDVKM come from the germline V gene. The CDR3 loop reads CASSLGYGQGKTPSNQPQHF. DNA for the CDR3: TGTGCCAGCAGTTTGGGATATGGACAGGGAAAAACGCCTAGCAATCAGCCCCAGCATTTT.

This clonotype was counted only a few times. The chain recombines TRBV6-6 with TRBJ2-1; D ambiguous. In germline, CDR1 is MNHNY, CDR2 SVGAGI (reference sequence). The CDR3 totals 12 residues. With 8 bases removed from V and 6 bases from J, the gap between germline ends came to 11 bases. CDR3 sequence (DNA): TGTGCCAGCGGGCTGTCGGGCAATGAGCAGTTCTTC. Protein: CASGLSGNEQFF.

The CDR3 protein is CSVAGGADTQYF. DNA of the CDR3: TGCAGCGTTGCCGGGGGGGCAGATACGCAGTATTTT. The chain links TRBV29-1 to TRBJ2-3, with TRBD2 matching 8 bases. V trimming: 4 bases; J trimming: 4 bases; junction bases outside the gene matches: 1. The CDR3 is 12 residues long. Germline assignment: CDR1 SQVTM and CDR2 ANQGSEA.

The chain has TRBV11-2 and TRBJ2-7, with a tentative D call TRBD2 (6 bases). The germline V gene has CDR1 SGHAT and CDR2 FQNNGV. This CDR3 spans 12 amino acids. Trimming cost V 6 bases and J 3 bases, with 9 bases left between them. CDR3 in amino acids: CASSGGIYEQYF. The CDR3 DNA reads as TGTGCCAGCAGTGGCGGGATCTACGAGCAGTACTTC. The entire variable domain, with the rest obtained from reference TRBV11-2 and TRBJ2-7, is as follows: EAGVAQSPRYKIIEKRQSVAFWCNPISGHATLYWYQQILGQGPKLLIQFQNNGVVDDSQLPKDRFSAERLKGVDSTLKIQPAKLEDSAVYLCASSGGIYEQYFGPGTRLTVT.

The gene calls are TRBV28 and TRBJ2-7; TRBD2 might be the D (7 bases). V gave up 3 bases and J gave up 0 bases, with 15 bases separating them. Germline V gene data show CDR1 as MDHEN and CDR2 as SYDVKM. The CDR3 loop spans 16 amino acids. The DNA of the CDR3 is TGTGCCAGCAGTTTTGCGGGGGCTTTCACCTCCTACGAGCAGTACTTC. Its protein is CASSFAGAFTSYEQYF.